These 27 T cell receptor beta chains came from one sample sequenced in a study of T cells in Graves' hyperthyroidism and ophthalmopathy. RNA transcripts were the template for amplifying TCR beta CDR3 regions. The HTBI primer set drove a first-round RT-PCR of the TCR CDR3. TCRdb processed the multiplex PCR reads anew with MiXCR; each CDR3 protein has one entry. This table has 100,000 to 130,000 distinct CDR3 sequences, roughly 15% appearing once. The sequencing input was blood. Every receptor here comes from a woman aged 45-60 years with Graves' hyperthyroidism.

The sample holds many counts of this clonotype. J is TRBJ2-1 and V is TRBV5-1, with D possibly matching TRBD2 (6 bases). With 3 bases removed from V and 0 bases from J, the gap between germline ends came to 13 bases. Germline V lookup: CDR1 SGHRS, CDR2 YFSETQ. The CDR3 totals 16 residues. This chain's CDR3 is CASSSGGTSSYNEQFF. The CDR3 coding sequence is TGCGCCAGCAGCTCCGGGGGAACAAGCTCCTACAATGAGCAGTTCTTC.

The chain has TRBV11-2 and TRBJ2-3, with 10 bases fitting TRBD2. Germline loops: CDR1 SGHAT, CDR2 FQNNGV. There are 15 residues in the CDR3. V gave up 5 bases and J gave up 6 bases; unmatched junction bases: 8. Written as DNA, the CDR3 is TGTGCCAGCAGCCTCAATAGCGGGAGGAGGGATACGCAGTATTTT. It yields the protein CASSLNSGRRDTQYF.

The sample holds many counts of this clonotype. The rearrangement joins TRBV12-3 or TRBV12-4 to TRBJ1-1, with 7 nucleotides matching TRBD1. The junction had 2 bases not matched to a gene; V was cut back by 2 bases and J by 5 bases. The CDR3 length is 13 residues. The CDR3, as DNA: TGTGCCAGCAGTTTAATGACAGGGACTGAAGCTTTCTTT. As protein: CASSLMTGTEAFF.

This clonotype occurred many times. The chain employs TRBV7-2 and TRBJ2-2; 8 bases agree with TRBD2. V dropped 4 bases and J dropped 6; count of bases not matched to a gene: 1. The CDR3 is 13 amino acids. Germline values: CDR1 SGHTA, CDR2 FQGNSA. The CDR3 here is CASSSGLAGELFF. The CDR3 nucleotides are TGTGCCAGCAGCTCGGGACTAGCCGGGGAGCTGTTTTTT.

This clonotype was detected many times. The chain combines TRBV18 with TRBJ1-1; the D is unclear. The CDR3 runs to 14 residues. Trimming removed 2 bases from V and 4 bases from J, with 11 bases in between. Germline CDR1 is KGHSH and CDR2 is LQKENI. The CDR3 is CASSPGGVVTEAFF. In DNA form, the CDR3 reads TGTGCCAGCTCACCAGGTGGGGTAGTCACTGAAGCTTTCTTT.

This clonotype appeared many times. The J gene is TRBJ2-1, the V gene TRBV4-2; D possibly uses TRBD1 or TRBD2 (5 bases each). The CDR3 has 12 amino acids. Germline V gene sequence: CDR1 LGHNA, CDR2 YNFKEQ. Trimming pared 1 base from V and 10 bases from J, leaving 8 bases between. The CDR3 DNA reads TGTGCCAGCAGCCAAGGGGGGTTCGAGCAGTTCTTC. Its protein is CASSQGGFEQFF.

This clonotype was recorded many times. V is TRBV5-6 and J is TRBJ2-2; possibly TRBD1 or TRBD2 for D (5 bases each). The CDR3 contains 14 residues. Trimming removed 5 bases from V and 6 bases from J, with 14 bases in between. Germline V gene data show CDR1 as SGHDT and CDR2 as YYEEEE. DNA for the CDR3: TGTGCCAGCAGTTGGGGGAGCGGTCCCGGGGAGCTGTTTTTT. Translating it yields CASSWGSGPGELFF.

The chain carries TRBV3-1 and TRBJ1-2, with D possibly TRBD1 on 5 matching bases. This CDR3 comprises 12 residues. Between the trimmed V and J ends, which lost 3 bases and 4 bases, there was a span of 6 bases. Germline V CDR1 and CDR2: LGHDT, YNNKEL (reference sequence). This chain's CDR3 is CASSQQGYGYTF. DNA for the CDR3: TGTGCCAGCAGCCAGCAGGGCTATGGCTACACCTTC.

This clonotype was recorded at least ten times. The V call is TRBV5-1, the J call TRBJ1-1; 8 positions match TRBD1. CDR1 is SGHRS, CDR2 YFSETQ, per germline. V lost 4 bases to trimming and J lost 7 bases; unmatched junction nucleotides: 6. The CDR3 extends over 13 amino acids. CDR3 protein: CASSTTTGDEAFF. The CDR3 nucleotides are TGCGCCAGCAGCACAACGACAGGGGATGAAGCTTTCTTT.

In its sample, this clonotype was seen many times. V usage is TRBV5-1 and J usage is TRBJ2-1; the D is unclear. Deletions cut 0 bases from V and 4 bases from J, with 8 bases between. CDR3 size: 14 residues. Germline V gives CDR1 SGHRS, CDR2 YFSETQ. This CDR3 is CASSLDGAYNEQFF. The CDR3 coding sequence is TGCGCCAGCAGCTTGGATGGCGCTTACAATGAGCAGTTCTTC.

This clonotype was picked up many times. The V gene is TRBV3-1, the J gene TRBJ2-1; 9 bases are a match to TRBD1. The CDR3 length is 15 residues. J lost 10 bases, V lost 4 bases, and 11 bases had no gene match. The germline CDR1 and CDR2 sequences are LGHDT and YNNKEL (reference sequence). The CDR3 here is CASSLFGTGIREQFF. The CDR3 region has the DNA TGTGCCAGCAGCCTTTTCGGGACAGGGATCAGGGAGCAGTTCTTC.

This clonotype was recorded a few times. The chain joins TRBV6-1 to TRBJ1-1; 7 bases fit TRBD1. The CDR3 is 16 residues long. Germline V CDR1 and CDR2: MNHNS, SASEGT. V shed 2 bases, J shed 6 bases, and the junction held 12 bases outside the gene matches. This chain's CDR3 is CASSEFQGDGFAEAFF. For the CDR3, the DNA is TGTGCCAGCAGTGAATTTCAGGGGGATGGGTTCGCTGAAGCTTTCTTT.

This clonotype was seen once. The chain employs TRBV10-3 and TRBJ1-1; possibly TRBD1 for D (5 bases). This CDR3 is 14 amino acids long. Germline-derived CDR1 and CDR2 are ENHRY and SYGVKD. Trimming took 0 bases from V and 3 from J, leaving 8 bases between them. The CDR3 sequence is CAISESWGDTEAFF. CDR3 sequence (DNA): TGTGCCATCAGTGAGTCCTGGGGGGACACTGAAGCTTTCTTT.

This clonotype was observed many times. For the CDR3, the DNA is TGTGCCAGCAGCGGGAGGATCTCCTACGAGCAGTACGTC. Translating it yields CASSGRISYEQYV. V gene TRBV7-8 combines with J gene TRBJ2-7; tentative D call: TRBD2 (6 bases). The germline V and J ends were trimmed by 5 bases and 0 bases, with 8 bases remaining between them. Germline lookup yields CDR1 SGHVS and CDR2 FQNEAQ. This CDR3 comprises 13 residues.

As to this clonotype: This may come from a read error, since a much larger clone is one base off. The chain combines TRBV29-1 with TRBJ2-7, with D hard to call. The V end lost 4 bases, the J end lost 6 bases, and 13 bases lay between the germline ends. Per germline, CDR1 SQVTM and CDR2 ANQGSEA. The CDR3 covers 12 residues. CDR3 amino acids: CSVGADGREQYF. The DNA of the CDR3 is TGCAGCGTTGGGGCGGACGGTCGCGAGCAGTACTTC.

There are many counts of this clonotype. The chain uses TRBV12-3 or TRBV12-4 and TRBJ2-7, with TRBD1 identical over 9 bases. This CDR3 is built from 15 residues. Losses at the gene ends were 4 bases for V and 2 bases for J; bases not matched to a gene: 6. The CDR3 DNA sequence: TGTGCCAGCAGTTCCTCGGACAGGGGTCCCTACGAGCAGTACTTC. Amino acid sequence: CASSSSDRGPYEQYF.

This clonotype was observed many times. The rearrangement uses TRBV7-9 and TRBJ1-5; D gene unclear. The CDR3 covers 15 residues. Trimming stripped 2 bases from V and 2 bases from J, with 10 bases between. Germline lookup yields CDR1 SEHNR and CDR2 FQNEAQ (reference sequence). The CDR3: CASSLRGGGNQPQHF. The CDR3, as DNA: TGTGCCAGCAGCTTACGGGGAGGAGGCAATCAGCCCCAGCATTTT.

This clonotype was seen ten or more times. The chain links TRBV3-1 to TRBJ2-1; D is possibly TRBD2 (6 bases). There are 16 residues in the CDR3. V was shortened by 5 bases and J by 7 bases, with 21 bases between the two germline ends. CDR1 is LGHDT, CDR2 YNNKEL, per germline (reference sequence). CDR3: CASSSTSGGTRNEQFF. The CDR3 region has the DNA TGTGCCAGCAGCTCCACCTCGGGCGGGACGAGGAATGAGCAGTTCTTC.

Ten or more counts support this clonotype. This chain joins TRBV5-1 and TRBJ1-3, with 7 positions matching TRBD1. V was clipped by 4 bases and J by 0 bases; unmatched bases: 4. The CDR3 consists of 15 residues. The germline gives CDR1 SGHRS, CDR2 YFSETQ. The CDR3 spells CASSRDSSSGNTIYF. CDR3 in DNA: TGCGCCAGCAGCAGGGACAGCAGCTCTGGAAACACCATATATTTT.

V and J are TRBV11-2 and TRBJ2-1; D is uncertain. The V end was cut by 0 bases, the J end by 4 bases, with 4 bases between. The CDR3 is made up of 13 amino acids. CDR1 SGHAT and CDR2 FQNNGV come from the germline V gene. DNA for the CDR3: TGTGCCAGCAGCTTAGAGTTTTACAATGAGCAGTTCTTC. Amino acids: CASSLEFYNEQFF.

Many counts were recorded for this clonotype. V is TRBV7-2 and J is TRBJ1-3; D call uncertain. Trimming stripped 5 bases from V and 0 bases from J, with 11 bases between. Per germline, CDR1 SGHTA and CDR2 FQGNSA. This CDR3 region has 15 residues. The CDR3 DNA reads TGTGCCAGCAGCCCGAGGGCAGCCTCTGGAAACACCATATATTTT. This encodes CASSPRAASGNTIYF.

This clonotype was counted at least ten times. The V gene is TRBV28, the J gene TRBJ2-1; D remains ambiguous. V lost 1 base and J 11 bases, leaving 9 bases between the germline ends. The CDR3 covers 12 residues. Germline CDR1 and CDR2: MDHEN and SYDVKM. In DNA form, the CDR3 reads TGTGCCAGCAGTTTATTGGCGGAGCAGCAGTTCTTC. Residues: CASSLLAEQQFF.

This clonotype was counted at least ten times. The chain links TRBV11-2 to TRBJ2-2; D is ambiguous. Trimming pared 2 bases from V and 0 bases from J, leaving 4 bases between. This CDR3 has 14 amino acids. Germline CDR1 SGHAT, CDR2 FQNNGV. The CDR3 DNA is TGTGCCAGCAGCTTATTCGCGAACACCGGGGAGCTGTTTTTT. It yields the protein CASSLFANTGELFF.

This clonotype was detected many times. The chain has TRBV20-1 and TRBJ2-1, with 8 bases identical to TRBD2. The CDR3 has 16 residues. Germline CDR1 DFQATT, CDR2 SNEGSKA (reference sequence). Trimming removed 5 bases from V and 8 bases from J; junction bases left unmatched: 17. This CDR3 is CSALRPGLGGVDEQFF. The DNA of the CDR3 is TGCAGTGCTTTGCGACCGGGACTAGGGGGTGTCGATGAGCAGTTCTTC.

Concerning this clonotype: A much bigger clone sits one base away, suggesting this may be a read error. The V call is TRBV29-1, the J call TRBJ2-1; D gene unclear. Germline values: CDR1 SQVTM, CDR2 ANQGSEA. The CDR3 is 13 residues long. V lost 2 bases and J 15 bases, leaving 20 bases between the germline ends. The CDR3 loop is CSVESMEVSLVFF. The CDR3 nucleotides are TGCAGCGTTGAATCAATGGAAGTTAGTTTAGTGTTCTTC.

This clonotype was counted many times. The chain recombines TRBV5-1 with TRBJ1-1; 8 positions agree with TRBD1. The CDR3 spans 15 residues. In germline, CDR1 is SGHRS, CDR2 YFSETQ. V lost 5 bases and J lost 0; bases outside the gene matches: 6. CDR3 DNA sequence: TGCGCCAGCAGTGTGGACAGGGCCATGAACACTGAAGCTTTCTTT. Amino acid sequence: CASSVDRAMNTEAFF.

CDR3 residues: CASPPPVPSYIETEAFF. The DNA of the CDR3 is TGTGCCTCACCTCCTCCGGTCCCGTCCTACATAGAGACTGAAGCTTTCTTT. V is TRBV28 and J is TRBJ1-1; D gene unclear. This CDR3 is built from 17 residues. Trimming shortened V by 11 bases and J by 5 bases, and 30 bases separated the two germline ends. Per germline, CDR1 MDHEN and CDR2 SYDVKM.